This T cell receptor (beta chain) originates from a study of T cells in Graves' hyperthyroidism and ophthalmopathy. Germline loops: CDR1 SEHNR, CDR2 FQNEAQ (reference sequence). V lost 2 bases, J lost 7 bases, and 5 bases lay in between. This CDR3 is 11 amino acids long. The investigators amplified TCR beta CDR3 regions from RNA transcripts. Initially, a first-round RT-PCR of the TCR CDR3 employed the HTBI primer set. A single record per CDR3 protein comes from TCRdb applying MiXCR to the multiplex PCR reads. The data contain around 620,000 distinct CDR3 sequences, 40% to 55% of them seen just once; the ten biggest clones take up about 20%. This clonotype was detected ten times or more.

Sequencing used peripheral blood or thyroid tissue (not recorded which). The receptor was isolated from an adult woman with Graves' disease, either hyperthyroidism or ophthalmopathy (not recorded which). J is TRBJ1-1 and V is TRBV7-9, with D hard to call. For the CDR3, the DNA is TGTGCCAGCAGCTTAATCAGTGAAGCTTTCTTT. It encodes CASSLISEAFF. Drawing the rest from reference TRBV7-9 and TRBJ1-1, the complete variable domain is DTGVSQNPRHKITKRGQNVTFRCDPISEHNRLYWYRQTLGQGPEFLTYFQNEAQLEKSRLLSDRFSAERPKGSFSTLEIQRTEQGDSAMYLCASSLISEAFFGQGTRLTVV.